This T cell receptor (beta chain) was captured in a study of response to subunit inactivated influenza vaccine (dated by TCRdb to the late 2010s). About the study as a whole: Deep quantitative profiling of the T cell receptor repertoire was used in the study to follow responses to a trivalent subunit inactivated influenza vaccine. Summary of the overall study and its limitations: It was suggested by the authors that each seasonal influenza vaccination may recruit only a limited number of new T cells.

Receptors were amplified or captured by RT-PCR. Sequencing was carried out with an Illumina HiSeq 2500. TCRdb redid the processing of the public reads, applying fastp at Q25 and MiXCR, and retained in-frame beta chains. Every entry covers one CDR3 protein and lists the most common genes and DNA from its rows. Within this sample are a few hundred thousand distinct CDR3 sequences, with around a fifth of them counted one time only. The leading ten clones occupy roughly a tenth of the sample. The CDR3 spans 12 residues, from the cysteine through the phenylalanine. CDR3 DNA only is kept here, 36 bases in frame from base 1. V was cut back by 6 bases and J by 7 bases, leaving a gap of 10 bases between them. In the case of this clonotype: Its antigen is currently not known. Base qualities are not recorded, but no much larger clone differs from it by a single base.

The specimen was PBMCs from blood, collected roughly 20 months after vaccination. The chain links TRBV12-3 or TRBV12-4 with TRBJ2-1; the best D guess is TRBD2, with 5 bases matching. The source is a man aged 50 to 69 who received an inactivated influenza vaccine. Donor details come from another sample of the same person, matched by shared clones. The DNA sequence is given as TGTGCCAGCAGCAATAGCGTAAATGAGCAGTTCTTC. It codes for CASSNSVNEQFF.